This T cell receptor beta chain was sequenced during a study of Graves' ophthalmopathy and Graves' hyperthyroidism. Study findings and constraints: With roughly 65% sensitivity and more than 72% specificity, the model predicted ophthalmopathy progression.

About this clonotype: Its antigen is still unknown.

Germline assignment: CDR1 SQVTM and CDR2 ANQGSEA. V was clipped by 2 bases and J by 1 base; unmatched bases: 4. The CDR3 has 16 residues. Scientists amplified the TCR beta CDR3 regions from RNA transcripts. Investigators did first-round RT-PCR with HTBI primers, then second-round multiplex PCR. One entry per CDR3 protein results from TCRdb running MiXCR on the multiplex PCR reads. This table has a few hundred thousand distinct CDR3 sequences, under 40% appearing once. This rearrangement joins TRBV29-1 to TRBJ2-3; TRBD2 matches at 12 bases. The clonotype originates from an adult man with Graves' hyperthyroidism. Material for sequencing was peripheral blood or thyroid tissue (not recorded which). The CDR3 sequence is CSVESLAGGGTDTQYF. The CDR3 DNA sequence: TGCAGCGTTGAATCACTAGCGGGGGGAGGCACAGATACGCAGTATTTT.